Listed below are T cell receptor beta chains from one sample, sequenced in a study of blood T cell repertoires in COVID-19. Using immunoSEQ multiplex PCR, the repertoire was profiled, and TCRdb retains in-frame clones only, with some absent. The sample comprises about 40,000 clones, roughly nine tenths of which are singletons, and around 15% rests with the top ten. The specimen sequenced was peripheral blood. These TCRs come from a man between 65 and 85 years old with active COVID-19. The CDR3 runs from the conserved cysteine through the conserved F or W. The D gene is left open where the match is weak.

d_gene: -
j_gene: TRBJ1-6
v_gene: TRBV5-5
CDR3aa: CASSLVGGSRSYNSPLHF

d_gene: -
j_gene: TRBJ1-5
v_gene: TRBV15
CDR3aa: CATSRDLTYLSNQPQHF

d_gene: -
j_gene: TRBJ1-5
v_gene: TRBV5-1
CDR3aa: CASSPGAGEPQHF

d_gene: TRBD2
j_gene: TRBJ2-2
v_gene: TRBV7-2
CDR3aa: CASSLSGGYSSGELFF

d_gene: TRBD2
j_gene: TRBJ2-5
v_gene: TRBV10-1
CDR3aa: CASSETSGTETQYF

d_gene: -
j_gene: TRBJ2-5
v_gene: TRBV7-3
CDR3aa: CASSLSAGRSQYF

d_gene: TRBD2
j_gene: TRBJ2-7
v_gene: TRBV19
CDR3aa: CASSISGLAGSSYEQYF

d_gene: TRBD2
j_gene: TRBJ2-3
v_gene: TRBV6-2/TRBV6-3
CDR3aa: CASSYSSGGGTDTQYF

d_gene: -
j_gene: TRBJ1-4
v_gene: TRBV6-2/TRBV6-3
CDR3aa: CASSYPNGQGVADEKLFF

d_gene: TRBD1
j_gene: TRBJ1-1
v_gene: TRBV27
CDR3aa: CASSVPGQGRKAFF

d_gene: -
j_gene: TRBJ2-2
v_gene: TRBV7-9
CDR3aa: CASSHYVQANTGELFF

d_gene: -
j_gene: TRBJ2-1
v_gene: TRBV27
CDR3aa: CASRRGGDSNEQFF

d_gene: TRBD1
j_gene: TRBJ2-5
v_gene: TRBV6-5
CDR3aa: CASSSFAGGSKTQYF

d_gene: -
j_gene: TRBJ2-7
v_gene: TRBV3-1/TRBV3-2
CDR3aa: CASSQAGVPYEQYF

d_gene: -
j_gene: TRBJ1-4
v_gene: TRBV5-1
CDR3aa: CASSLGDSNEKLFF

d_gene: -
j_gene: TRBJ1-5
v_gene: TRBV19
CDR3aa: CASSIGAERQSQHF

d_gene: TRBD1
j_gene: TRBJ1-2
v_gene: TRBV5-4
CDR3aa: CASSPDRGSLDGYTF

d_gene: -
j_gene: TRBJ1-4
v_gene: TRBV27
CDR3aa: CASSTLRPGGYEKLFF

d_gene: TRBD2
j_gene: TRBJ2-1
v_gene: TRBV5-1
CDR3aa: CASSPSGGFNNEQFF